Sequencing of this TCR beta chain was carried out in a study of identifying expanded T cells in peripheral blood. This CDR3 region has 14 residues. V was shortened by 1 base and J by 8 bases, with 12 bases between the two germline ends. CDR1 is ENHRY, CDR2 SYGVKD, per germline. Broader study findings: Clone count variance between approximately 2-week samples rose with total template count. About 1.2 clones differed between technical replicates, versus around 16 and 19 over time.

Data came from immunoSEQ multiplex PCR; TCRdb stores just in-frame clones and leaves some out. Among 85,000 to 90,000 clones, around 87% were seen once, and the ten largest hold 5.6%. This clone has only one observation. Antigen specificity is unknown. Source material: blood. The rearrangement uses TRBV10-3 and TRBJ1-3; tentative D call: TRBD1 (5 bases). The clonotype comes from a person between 18 and 70 years old in good health. The CDR3 is CAISEFQGGYTIYF. DNA of the CDR3: TGTGCCATCAGTGAGTTTCAGGGCGGCTACACCATATATTTT.